One and the same sample provided the 19 T cell receptor beta chains below, sequenced in a study of CD8 T cells in ankylosing spondylitis. Overall study results and limits: A motif in TCR beta, a set of under ten highly homologous variants, appeared characteristic of ankylosing spondylitis blood.

MiXCR, run by TCRdb on the 5' RACE reads, gives a single entry per CDR3 protein. Among approximately 440,000 distinct CDR3 sequences listed, over 15% were seen once. No antigen is known for these receptors. Sequences were obtained from blood, either unsorted or a sorted T cell fraction (not recorded which). The receptors were gathered from a male donor with ankylosing spondylitis.

The chain is built from TRBV20-1 and TRBJ2-5; D possibly corresponds to TRBD1 (5 bases). V gave up 3 bases and J gave up 2 bases, with 7 bases separating them. Germline assignment: CDR1 DFQATT and CDR2 SNEGSKA (reference sequence). The CDR3 extends over 12 amino acids. The CDR3: CSARRTQETQYF. The CDR3 DNA is TGCAGTGCTAGGCGGACACAAGAGACCCAGTACTTC.

CDR3 in amino acids: CASSLGGPGGNIQYF. As DNA, the CDR3 is TGTGCCAGCAGCTTAGGGGGACCCGGGGGGAACATTCAGTACTTC. This chain uses TRBV7-3 with TRBJ2-4; TRBD2 matches 7 bases. J lost 7 bases, V lost 2 bases, and 8 bases had no gene match. Germline lookup yields CDR1 SGHTA and CDR2 FQGTGA. The CDR3 sequence is 15 residues long. The variable domain in full, completed from reference TRBV7-3 and TRBJ2-4, reads GAGVSQTPSNKVTEKGKYVELRCDPISGHTALYWYRQSLGQGPEFLIYFQGTGAADDSGLPNDRFFAVRPEGSVSTLKIQRTERGDSAVYLCASSLGGPGGNIQYFGAGTRLSVL.

There are a few counts of this clonotype. This chain connects TRBV11-2 to TRBJ1-6; weak D call: TRBD1 (6 bases). The CDR3 is made up of 12 amino acids. The germline V gene has CDR1 SGHAT and CDR2 FQNNGV. The ends were cut back, 2 bases at V and 14 bases at J, with 10 bases in the middle. CDR3 coding DNA: TGTGCCAGCAGCTTACAGGGGACCACCCTCCACTTT. This encodes CASSLQGTTLHF.

The sample holds many counts of this clonotype. The chain has TRBV12-3 or TRBV12-4 and TRBJ2-1; TRBD2 agrees at 10 bases. The V gene end was trimmed by 6 bases and the J gene end by 7 bases; junction bases not matched to a gene: 9. The CDR3 spans 15 residues. CDR3 amino acids: CASRWSGGASNEQFF. For the CDR3, the DNA is TGTGCCAGCAGATGGAGCGGGGGGGCCTCGAATGAGCAGTTCTTC.

The chain links TRBV12-3 or TRBV12-4 to TRBJ1-5; maybe TRBD1 (6 bases). This CDR3 is built from 15 residues. Between the trimmed V and J ends, which lost 4 bases and 5 bases, there was a span of 15 bases. CDR3 sequence: CASSSTTGDYQPQHF. DNA of the CDR3: TGTGCCAGCAGTTCCACGACAGGAGATTATCAGCCCCAGCATTTT.

The rearrangement links TRBV30 to TRBJ2-7; no reliable D call. Per the germline V gene, CDR1 is GTSNPN and CDR2 is SVGIG (reference sequence). V was clipped by 3 bases and J by 2 bases, with 8 bases between them. The CDR3 sequence is 12 residues long. CDR3 amino acids: CAWRLPPYEQYF. The CDR3 DNA reads as TGTGCCTGGAGGCTGCCGCCCTACGAGCAGTACTTC.

This clonotype has more than one count but fewer than ten. The chain is built from TRBV7-9 and TRBJ2-1; tentatively, D is TRBD2 (6 bases). V was shortened by 2 bases and J by 4 bases, with 18 bases between the two germline ends. The CDR3 contains 17 residues. Germline CDR1 and CDR2: SEHNR and FQNEAQ (reference sequence). CDR3 residues: CASSLTVRRGRYNEQFF. CDR3 nucleotides: TGTGCCAGCAGCTTAACGGTTCGGCGGGGTCGTTACAATGAGCAGTTCTTC.

This clonotype has only a few counts. This chain uses TRBV24-1 with TRBJ1-5; TRBD1 agrees at 8 bases. The J segment lost 9 bases and the V segment lost 5 bases, leaving 8 bases of the junction unmatched. CDR3 length: 14 residues. The germline CDR1 and CDR2 sequences are KGHDR and SFDVKD. The CDR3 region has the DNA TGTGCCACCAGTGTCGGACAGGGCCTGCGGCCCCAGCATTTT. Its translation is CATSVGQGLRPQHF.

This clonotype was counted many times. CDR3 region: CSAGSGTSGGETQYF. The CDR3 DNA follows: TGCAGTGCAGGATCCGGGACTAGCGGGGGGGAGACCCAGTACTTC. The chain has TRBV20-1 and TRBJ2-5, with 15 nucleotides matching TRBD2. V lost 6 bases to trimming and J lost 5 bases; unmatched junction nucleotides: 7. This CDR3 has 15 residues. CDR1 DFQATT and CDR2 SNEGSKA come from the germline V gene (reference sequence).

This clonotype has more than one count but fewer than ten. The chain uses TRBV30 and TRBJ2-1; TRBD2 matches at 13 bases. The CDR3 runs to 16 residues. Germline CDR1 and CDR2: GTSNPN and SVGIG (reference sequence). V was clipped by 3 bases and J by 2 bases; unmatched bases: 4. DNA of the CDR3: TGTGCCTGGAGACTAGCGGGGGGGCCAACCTACAATGAGCAGTTCTTC. This sequence encodes CAWRLAGGPTYNEQFF.

This clonotype was counted ten times or more. The rearrangement joins TRBV20-1 to TRBJ2-1; 13 bases agree with TRBD2. This CDR3 is 15 amino acids long. Germline CDR1 and CDR2: DFQATT and SNEGSKA (reference sequence). The V and J ends lost 4 bases and 7 bases, in that order; junction bases with no gene match: 7. In DNA form, the CDR3 reads TGCAGTGCTACCTCGGGACTAGCGGGACCTAATGAGCAGTTCTTC. Protein sequence: CSATSGLAGPNEQFF.

The J gene is TRBJ1-3, the V gene TRBV6-1; perhaps TRBD1 as D (5 bases). V lost 0 bases, J lost 7 bases, and 16 bases lay in between. Germline V CDR1 and CDR2: MNHNS, SASEGT. This CDR3 is built from 16 residues. The CDR3 DNA reads TGTGCCAGCAGTGAAGCTCTGGCAGTCCGGGGGAACACCATATATTTT. Its protein is CASSEALAVRGNTIYF.

This clonotype was seen just once. The rearrangement joins TRBV7-2 to TRBJ2-1; 9 nucleotides agree with TRBD2. With 4 bases clipped from V and 10 bases from J, the junction kept 8 bases outside the gene matches. The CDR3 length is 14 residues. Per germline, CDR1 SGHTA and CDR2 FQGNSA. The CDR3 coding sequence is TGTGCCAGCAGCTCCTTCACTAGCGGGCGGGAGCAGTTCTTC. This translates into CASSSFTSGREQFF.

The chain links TRBV7-2 to TRBJ2-3; tentatively, D is TRBD1 or TRBD2 (5 bases each). CDR1 and CDR2 from the germline V gene are SGHTA and FQGNSA. The CDR3 contains 15 residues. V lost 5 bases and J lost 0, with 12 bases in between. CDR3 bases: TGTGCCAGCAGCCCTACCTGGGACAGCACAGATACGCAGTATTTT. Translated: CASSPTWDSTDTQYF.

In this sample, this clonotype turned up many times. V is TRBV5-1 and J is TRBJ1-1, with D uncertain. V lost 3 bases, J lost 0 bases, and 6 bases lay in between. Germline-derived CDR1 and CDR2 are SGHRS and YFSETQ. This CDR3 has 13 residues. The CDR3: CASSSGMNTEAFF. The CDR3 DNA sequence: TGCGCCAGCAGCTCAGGAATGAACACTGAAGCTTTCTTT.

This rearrangement joins TRBV25-1 to TRBJ1-6, with 12 bases identical to TRBD1. Trimming took 5 bases from V and 13 from J; bases not matched to a gene: 18. CDR3 length equals 18 residues. The V gene's germline CDR1 is MGHDK and CDR2 SYGVNS. The CDR3 here is CASSPHDGTGGFYPPLHF. Written as DNA, the CDR3 is TGTGCCAGCAGTCCTCACGACGGGACAGGGGGCTTTTATCCCCCCCTCCACTTT.

The sample holds many counts of this clonotype. CDR3 loop: CASSSGLARYNEQFF. The CDR3 DNA is TGCGCCAGCAGCTCCGGACTAGCGCGTTACAATGAGCAGTTCTTC. The chain is built from TRBV5-1 and TRBJ2-1; 9 nucleotides line up with TRBD2. Germline-derived CDR1 and CDR2 are SGHRS and YFSETQ. The CDR3 consists of 15 residues. After removal of 3 bases from V and 4 bases from J, the junction contained 5 bases not matched to a gene.

This sequence joins TRBV30 and TRBJ1-4, with D perhaps matching TRBD1 (6 bases). With 2 bases removed from V and 14 bases from J, the gap between germline ends came to 15 bases. The CDR3 consists of 12 residues. Germline loops: CDR1 GTSNPN, CDR2 SVGIG (reference sequence). CDR3 residues: CAWSILQGRLFF. In nucleotides, the CDR3 is TGTGCCTGGAGTATTCTACAGGGTCGGCTGTTTTTT. Using reference TRBV30 and TRBJ1-4 for the parts outside the CDR3, the full variable domain is SQTIHQWPATLVQPVGSPLSLECTVEGTSNPNLYWYRQAAGRGLQLLFYSVGIGQISSEVPQNLSASRPQDRQFILSSKKLLLSDSGFYLCAWSILQGRLFFGSGTQLSVL.

The chain employs TRBV7-2 and TRBJ2-1; D remains unclear. V lost 3 bases to trimming and J lost 0 bases, with 9 bases between them. The CDR3 runs to 15 residues. Looked up from germline, CDR1 is SGHTA and CDR2 is FQGNSA. The CDR3 loop is CASSFSVSSYNEQFF. The DNA of the CDR3 is TGTGCCAGCAGCTTTTCTGTAAGCTCCTACAATGAGCAGTTCTTC.